This T cell receptor beta chain was retrieved from a study of T-cell reconstitution after alpha-beta-depleted transplantation in children. This CDR3 has 20 residues. Trimming cost V 5 bases and J 0 bases, with 26 bases left between them. Per the germline V gene, CDR1 is MDHEN and CDR2 is SYDVKM. As to this clonotype: Antigen unknown.

Preparation of the TCRbeta library was carried out with unique molecular identifiers. TCRdb re-analysed the PCR reads in MiXCR, keeping a single row per CDR3 protein. The sample has 540,000 or so distinct CDR3 sequences; 23% are singletons. Notes on the study in general: Several hundred graft clones that had expanded were reportedly the source of alpha-beta T cells about two months after transplant. T-cell numbers and diversity one year post-transplant derived largely from freshly generated T cells. High day-60 TCRbeta diversity in some patients came from surviving recipient T cells and thymic progenitors.

The clonotype comes from a boy under three years old who had a stem cell transplant for acute myeloid leukemia, so the T cells may come from the graft donor. V is TRBV28 and J is TRBJ2-4; D call uncertain. The sample here was PBMCs, mostly from graft donor cells, taken 360 days after TCRalphabeta/CD19-depleted stem cell transplant. DNA for the CDR3: TGTGCCAGCAGTCCTTACTCAGCAGGTTGGGTCATGATAGCCAAAAACATTCAGTACTTC. The encoded protein is CASSPYSAGWVMIAKNIQYF.